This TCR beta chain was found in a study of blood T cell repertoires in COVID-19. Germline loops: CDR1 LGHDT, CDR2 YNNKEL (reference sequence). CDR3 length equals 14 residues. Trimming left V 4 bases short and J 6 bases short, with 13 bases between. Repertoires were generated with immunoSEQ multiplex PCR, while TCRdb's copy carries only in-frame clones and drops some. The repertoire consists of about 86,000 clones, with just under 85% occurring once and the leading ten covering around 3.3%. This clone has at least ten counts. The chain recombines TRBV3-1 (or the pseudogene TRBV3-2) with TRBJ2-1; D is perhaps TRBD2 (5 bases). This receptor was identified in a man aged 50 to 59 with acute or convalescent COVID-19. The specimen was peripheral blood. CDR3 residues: CASSPGRGGNEQFF. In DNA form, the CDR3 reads TGTGCCAGCAGCCCCGGGCGAGGAGGCAATGAGCAGTTCTTC.